Detailed here is one T cell receptor (beta chain). Which antigen it targets is not known. Within one base of it there is no much larger clone, and no base qualities were kept. Donors were healthy HIV-negative adults with no recently reported acute infections or vaccinations. All donors were Caucasian adults living in Nashville, Tennessee, USA. CD4+ T cells were enriched by magnetic negative selection; naive cells were then positively selected on CD45RA, and the negative fraction formed the memory subset. After blood collection by leukapheresis, PBMCs were isolated using Ficoll-Histopaque density gradient centrifugation and then cryopreserved in the vapor phase of liquid nitrogen. Analytical flow cytometry was used to check the purity and quantity of every magnetically sorted T cell population. Genomic DNA was isolated from every sorted fraction and measured by UV absorbance on a Nanodrop 2000c. A distance of 8 bases separates the germline ends of V and J, which lose 5 bases and 2 bases respectively. The CDR3 numbers 13 residues from cysteine through phenylalanine. The entry retains the CDR3 DNA only, 39 bases that are in frame from base 1. For CDR1 and CDR2, the germline V gene lists SGHRS and YFSETQ.

Using the deep immunoSEQ assay, multiplex PCR amplified TCR CDR3 regions from genomic DNA. For each cell subset, the extracted genomic DNA was distributed evenly across all wells of several immunoSEQ 96-well plates, and each plate served as one replicate. For sorted subsets, 200 to 250 ng genomic DNA, equal to 30,000 or so T cell genomes, was loaded into each replicate PCR. Purified libraries were quantified with a Qubit 3.0 fluorometer, sized on a Bioanalyzer 2100, and re-quantified with the KAPA Library Quantification kit. A separate single-read 150-cycle Illumina NextSeq 550 flow cell was used to sequence each immunoSEQ 96-well plate. Processing in the source paper ran as follows. Because the immunoSEQ output held only junctional sequences and lacked quality scores, the filtering could not match the filtering applied to full-length reads. Sequences were annotated with PyIR, a Python wrapper for IgBLAST v1.9, and V/J genes and CDR3 were assigned using IMGT germline references. Reads were filtered out if the reads had weak V/J assignments (E-value above 1e-6), no CDR3, stop codons, out-of-frame junctions, or ambiguous translated residues. V3J clonotypes were defined as sequences sharing the same inferred V gene, J gene, and CDR3 amino acid sequence. The percentage overlap between two repertoires was calculated by dividing the number of shared unique clonotypes by the size of the smaller repertoire. Richness of each repertoire was evaluated using RTK rarefaction, the Chao1 estimator, and Recon v2.1 estimates of unobserved clonotypes. Generation probabilities were computed with OLGA for all TCRbeta clonotypes obtained by the gDNA method from a handful of donors. Entries here come from immuneACCESS through TCRdb and include only in-frame sequences with V and J called. Some clones fail to appear in such tables; in the studies checked, an unresolved V gene covers under half of the shortfall, and the cause of the remainder is unknown. V and J calls plus clone size are reproduced from that table; the DNA served to infer D and trimming. For this sample the table gives around 1,100,000 clones, of which approximately 77% were detected only once. The ten largest clones take up roughly 0.9% of the sample.

This record comes from a study of shared clonotypes between healthy human individuals (dated by TCRdb to about 2020). About the investigation overall: A few men and a couple of women, aged 18 to 49 years, made up the cohort. For each donor, CD4 naive and CD4 memory were each run on three plates, CD8 naive on two plates, and CD8 memory on one plate. The study deeply sequenced blood TCR repertoires of five healthy adults to estimate repertoire size and the extent of clonotype sharing between individuals. To increase sequencing depth and limit assay-specific biases, different laboratories used diverse techniques to prepare libraries and sequence TCR repertoires. Per donor, leukapheresis produced somewhere between about 0.9 and 10 billion PBMCs.

Overall study outcomes, separate from this receptor: Because the study included a small number of donors, the genetic and exposure-history diversity represented was limited. Naive subsets generally had larger estimated clonotype richness than memory subsets did. Pairwise subsampling indicated that sequencing depth was expected to affect the degree of clonotype sharing among donors. Only blood was sampled, and tissue TCR repertoires likely differ from those in blood. Roughly 5.2% of naive CD4, 3.5% of naive CD8, about 2.5% of memory CD4, and over 0.35% of memory CD8 clonotypes were shared across several donors. Rarefaction of sorted-subset datasets indicated incomplete sequencing despite the large sequencing depth. Compared with non-shared clonotypes, clonotypes shared by all four sorted-subset donors had higher generation probabilities.

Recombination connected TRBV5-1 to TRBJ1-3; the D gene lacks a confident call. Specimen: memory CD4+ T cells from PBMCs. The cell subset or site label on this specimen signifies: CD45RA-negative fraction. The TCR was taken from a man aged 18 to 29 in good health. Some clones in this sample may be carry-over from other donors' samples. The CDR3 loop reads CASRADPGNTIYF. The sequence in DNA is TGCGCCAGCAGGGCCGACCCTGGAAACACCATATATTTT.